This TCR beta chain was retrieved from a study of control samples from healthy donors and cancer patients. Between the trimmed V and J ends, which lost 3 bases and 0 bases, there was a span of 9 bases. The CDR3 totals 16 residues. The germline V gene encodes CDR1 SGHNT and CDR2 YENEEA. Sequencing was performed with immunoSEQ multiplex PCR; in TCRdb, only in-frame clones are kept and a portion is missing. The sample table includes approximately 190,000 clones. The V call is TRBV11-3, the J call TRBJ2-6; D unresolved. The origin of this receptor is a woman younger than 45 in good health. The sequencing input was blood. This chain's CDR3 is CASSFLTSSGANVLTF. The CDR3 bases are TGTGCCAGCAGCTTTCTCACCAGCTCTGGGGCCAACGTCCTGACTTTC.